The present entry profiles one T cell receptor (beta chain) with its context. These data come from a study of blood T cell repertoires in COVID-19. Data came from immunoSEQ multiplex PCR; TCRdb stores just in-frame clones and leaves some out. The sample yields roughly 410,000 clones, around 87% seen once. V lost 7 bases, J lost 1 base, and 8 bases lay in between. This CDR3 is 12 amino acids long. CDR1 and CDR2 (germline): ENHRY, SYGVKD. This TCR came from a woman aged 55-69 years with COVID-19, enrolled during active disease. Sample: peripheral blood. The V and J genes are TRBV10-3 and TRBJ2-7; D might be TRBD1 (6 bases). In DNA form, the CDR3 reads TGTGCCATCAAAGGGGGATCCTACGAGCAGTACTTC. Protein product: CAIKGGSYEQYF.